This TCR beta chain was identified in a study of blood T cell repertoires in COVID-19. Turning to the study itself: The origin of the acute and convalescent COVID-19 samples was the United States, Italy and Spain. T cells, B-cell-depleted T cells, or PBMCs provided the cDNA or gDNA that served as material.

Allocation to cohorts depended on clinical history reported by the participants. This CDR3 is 13 amino acids long. Germline CDR1 is SQVTM and CDR2 is ANQGSEA. The V end was cut by 3 bases, the J end by 0 bases, with 8 bases between. Under the authors' procedure: From reference gene primer amplification, estimates of nucleated cell counts were derived. Method: immunoSEQ multiplex PCR; TCRdb's copy keeps in-frame clones and lacks some. V and J calls and clone size are those listed in that table; D and trimming were worked out from the DNA. The data hold about 400,000 clones, with around nine tenths observed a single time. In this sample, this clone turned up once.

This sequence was found in a woman aged 25-40 years who had recovered from COVID-19. V is TRBV29-1 and J is TRBJ1-1; tentatively, D is TRBD1 (6 bases). Sequencing was carried out using PBMCs or T cells enriched from blood (not recorded which). DNA for the CDR3: TGCAGCGTTGAGGGGGCCTTGAACACTGAAGCTTTCTTT. Translating gives CSVEGALNTEAFF.